Described below is a single TCR beta chain sequence and its context. Its specificity is unknown. The data belong to a study of cytomegalovirus exposure and HLA in healthy donors. Turning to the study itself: Per a later analysis, the approximately 600 first-cohort and 120 validation repertoires shared one platform. Points from the study as a whole: As confirmed in vitro, a few CMV-associated chains were specific for CMV antigens.

The study drew the donors from its approximately 130-subject validation cohort, separate from the approximately 690-subject first cohort. The table came from immunoSEQ multiplex PCR; TCRdb's copy has only in-frame clones and leaves some out. The table has about 240,000 clones, about 86% seen once. Trimming stripped 1 base from V and 4 bases from J, with 7 bases between. From germline, CDR1 is PRHDT and CDR2 FYEKMQ (reference sequence). The CDR3 consists of 14 residues. The V call is TRBV13, the J call TRBJ2-2; D is ambiguous. The sample was PBMCs. The sequence was obtained from a woman under 40 in good health and CMV-seropositive. The CDR3 DNA follows: TGTGCCAGCAGCTTAGTACAGCCCACCGGGGAGCTGTTTTTT. It yields the protein CASSLVQPTGELFF.